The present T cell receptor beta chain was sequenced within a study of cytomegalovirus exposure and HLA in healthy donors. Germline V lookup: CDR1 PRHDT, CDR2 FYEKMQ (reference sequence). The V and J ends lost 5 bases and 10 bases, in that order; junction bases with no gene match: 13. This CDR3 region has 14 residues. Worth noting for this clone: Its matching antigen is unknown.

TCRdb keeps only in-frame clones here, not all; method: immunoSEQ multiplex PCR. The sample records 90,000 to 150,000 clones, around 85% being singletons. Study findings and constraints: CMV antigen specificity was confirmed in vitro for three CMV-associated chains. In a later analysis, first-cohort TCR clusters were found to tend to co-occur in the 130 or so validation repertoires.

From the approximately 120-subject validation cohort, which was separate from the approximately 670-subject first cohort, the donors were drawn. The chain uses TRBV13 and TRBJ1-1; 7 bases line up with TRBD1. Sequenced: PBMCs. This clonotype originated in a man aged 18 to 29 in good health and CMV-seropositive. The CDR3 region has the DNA TGTGCCAGCAGCCCTACCGGGACAGTCGAGGGAGCTTTCTTT. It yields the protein CASSPTGTVEGAFF. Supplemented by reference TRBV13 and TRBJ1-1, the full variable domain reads AAGVIQSPRHLIKEKRETATLKCYPIPRHDTVYWYQQGPGQDPQFLISFYEKMQSDKGSIPDRFSAQQFSDYHSELNMSSLELGDSALYFCASSPTGTVEGAFFGQGTRLTVV.